The sequence of this T cell receptor (beta chain) was determined in a study of blood T cell repertoires in COVID-19. The CDR3 loop spans 14 amino acids. Germline V gene data show CDR1 as SGHTA and CDR2 as FQGNSA. Deletions cut 5 bases from V and 4 bases from J, with 13 bases between. TCRdb's table, derived via immunoSEQ multiplex PCR, lists solely in-frame clones and lacks some. The data show fewer than 130,000 clones, approximately 80% seen once. V is TRBV7-2 and J is TRBJ2-3; a possible D gene is TRBD2 (6 bases). Sequenced: peripheral blood. The sequence was collected from a woman aged 60 to 75 with acute or convalescent COVID-19. CDR3 nucleotides: TGTGCCAGCAGCCTCAGGTCGGGGGCAGATACGCAGTATTTT. Translating it yields CASSLRSGADTQYF.